This T cell receptor beta chain was documented in a study of cytomegalovirus exposure and HLA in healthy donors. Points on this clone: Its specificity is unknown.

The V gene's germline CDR1 is SNHLY and CDR2 FYNNEI. Unmatched junction bases numbered 16, after V lost 3 bases and J lost 2 bases. This CDR3 spans 18 amino acids. General study findings and limits: After further analysis at a later stage, 15,000 to 20,000 TCR beta sequences were associated with HLA alleles at 0.05 false discovery rate. Several of the most significant clusters appeared, in a later analysis, to be linked to common viral pathogens.

The PCR used 60 Vbeta and 13 Jbeta primers. Original processing notes: An analysis performed later counted about 80 million unique TCR beta chains (around 11 million of them shared). Generated by immunoSEQ multiplex PCR, the TCRdb table keeps only in-frame clones and is missing some. V and J calls and clone size are copied from that table; D and trimming were computed from the DNA. Of 150,000 to 200,000 clones listed, roughly four fifths are singletons. The chain employs TRBV2 and TRBJ2-7, with 7 bases matching TRBD1. The sample taken for sequencing was PBMCs. The origin of this receptor is a woman under 40 in good health and CMV-seronegative. The CDR3 nucleotides are TGTGCCAGCAGTGACCGACAGGGTGTACGAGCTACCCCCTACGAGCAGTACTTC. Its protein product is CASSDRQGVRATPYEQYF.